Sequencing of this TCR beta chain was carried out in a study of blood T cell repertoires in COVID-19. The CDR3 sequence is 15 residues long. V was clipped by 5 bases and J by 4 bases; unmatched bases: 4. Germline CDR1 PRHDT, CDR2 FYEKMQ (reference sequence). Measured with immunoSEQ multiplex PCR; TCRdb has only the in-frame clones, and not every one. The sample has 150,000 to 200,000 clones, more than 80% seen once; the top ten hold approximately 0.5%. This clonotype was obtained from a man aged 50-59 years with acute or convalescent COVID-19. The chain recombines TRBV13 with TRBJ2-7, with 14 bases fitting TRBD2. The source material was peripheral blood. The DNA of the CDR3 is TGTGCCAGCAGCAGAGGGACTAGCGGGGGATACGAGCAGTACTTC. This translates into CASSRGTSGGYEQYF.